This T cell receptor beta chain was observed in a study of shared clonotypes between healthy human individuals. Recent vaccinations or acute infections were absent in the healthy HIV-negative adult donors. A word on this clone: Antigen unknown.

In the sorted-subset replicate PCRs, 150 to 250 ng DNA, around 30,000 T cell genomes, was used. This table comes from immunoSEQ multiplex PCR, and its TCRdb copy is limited to in-frame clones, with some not included. The sample records 850,000 to 1,200,000 clones, approximately 72% being singletons. Findings and limits, study-wide: Non-shared clonotypes showed lower generation probabilities than clonotypes common to all four donors. Larger estimated richness was generally recorded for naive subsets relative to memory subsets.

Sequencing input: memory CD4+ T cells sorted from blood. Subset noted: CD45RA-negative fraction. The source of this sequence is a young man in good health.

The CDR3 DNA reads as TGTGCCAGCAGACGCAAGGAGGCGGGGTACACAGATACGCAGTATTTT. Protein: CASRRKEAGYTDTQYF. The chain employs TRBV13 and TRBJ2-3, with D possibly being TRBD2 (6 bases). The CDR3 length is 16 residues. CDR1 and CDR2 from the germline V gene are PRHDT and FYEKMQ (reference sequence). With 6 bases removed from V and 2 bases from J, the gap between germline ends came to 18 bases.